The rows below give T cell receptor beta chains drawn from one sample of a study of blood T cell repertoires in COVID-19. Generated by immunoSEQ multiplex PCR, the TCRdb table keeps only in-frame clones and is missing some. Of a few hundred thousand clones listed, 87% are singletons. Sample: PBMCs or T cells enriched from blood (not recorded which). These receptor sequences come from a man aged 40-49 years in a cohort exposed to, infected with or recovered from COVID-19 (not recorded which). Each CDR3 is given without its conserved first and last residue. The D gene is left open where the match is weak.

V	D	J	CDR3
TRBV14	TRBD1	TRBJ2-7	ASSQTTGKTWEQY
TRBV27	TRBD1	TRBJ1-4	ASRRRQGRDEKLF
TRBV18	-	TRBJ2-1	ASSLDRGSNEQF
TRBV7-2	-	TRBJ1-1	ASLTSTMNTEAF
TRBV18	-	TRBJ2-7	ASSPPTGSYEQY
TRBV11-2	TRBD2	TRBJ2-3	ASSFPPGLAGTYTQY
TRBV3-1/TRBV3-2	-	TRBJ2-7	ASSQGSWTNGNSYEQY
TRBV9	-	TRBJ1-1	ASSLQGGGHTEAF
TRBV5-1	TRBD1	TRBJ1-6	ASSLAPGTGTSYNSPLH
TRBV9	TRBD1	TRBJ1-2	ASSETGGHYGYT
TRBV5-1	TRBD1	TRBJ1-3	ASSPDRGLRSGNTIY
TRBV18	-	TRBJ1-3	ASSPFDSSSGNTIY
TRBV11-2	TRBD1	TRBJ2-7	ASSLFGTGYEQY
TRBV21-1	-	TRBJ2-2	ASSKSRWLARNTGELF
TRBV10-1	TRBD1	TRBJ1-1	ASSKPGQAPSEAF
TRBV15	TRBD1	TRBJ1-3	ATSNRTGSSGNTIY
TRBV30	TRBD2	TRBJ2-2	AWSVRLAGGVGELF
TRBV27	-	TRBJ1-5	ASRTHSEQPQH
TRBV3-1/TRBV3-2	-	TRBJ2-5	ASSQGAQETQY
TRBV14	-	TRBJ1-2	ASSLNAGSYGYT
TRBV18	TRBD1	TRBJ1-5	ASSPRQGQGNQPQH
TRBV5-1	-	TRBJ1-6	ASSLQGKSSPLH
TRBV18	-	TRBJ2-7	ASSPQETGYEQY
TRBV18	TRBD1	TRBJ2-1	ATTNRGQHNEQF
TRBV5-1	TRBD2	TRBJ2-1	ASRSSSGRAGNEQF
TRBV6-5	-	TRBJ2-7	ASRSGWSSYEQY
TRBV5-6	-	TRBJ2-7	ASSLAPTLTGNEQY
TRBV6-1	-	TRBJ1-5	ASSEPSRRNQPQH
TRBV18	TRBD1	TRBJ1-3	ASSPQRQGKTGNTIY
TRBV28	-	TRBJ2-7	ASSQGGTTYEQY
TRBV5-1	-	TRBJ2-3	ASSLGQFGYTDTQY
TRBV6-5	-	TRBJ1-1	ASKQGSRDTEAF
TRBV24-1	TRBD2	TRBJ2-1	ATSDLTREENNEQF
TRBV5-6	-	TRBJ1-2	ASSLGSPGNT
TRBV19	-	TRBJ2-2	ASSPLPGKNTGELF
TRBV19	TRBD1	TRBJ2-7	ASSRQGVPYEQY
TRBV6-1	-	TRBJ1-4	ASSGSTGLANEKLF
TRBV9	TRBD2	TRBJ2-7	ASSGLAGGTYEQY
TRBV11-2	-	TRBJ2-5	ASSLDPQGTQY
TRBV28	TRBD1	TRBJ1-5	ASSPGQGFQPQH
TRBV20-1	-	TRBJ2-1	SEERNNEQF
TRBV7-3	-	TRBJ2-1	ASSLTSGTYNEQF
TRBV5-1	-	TRBJ1-1	ASSLDRSMNTEAF
TRBV20-1	TRBD1	TRBJ1-2	SASDRVGYT
TRBV7-2	-	TRBJ2-7	ASSRLTGSYEQY
TRBV7-3	TRBD2	TRBJ2-3	ASSLNPAGGTDTQY
TRBV27	TRBD1	TRBJ1-5	ASSLTGGGQPQH
TRBV27	TRBD2	TRBJ2-1	ASSLASGRGEQF
TRBV21-1	-	TRBJ1-3	ASSKIQGGDRTTRRNTIY
TRBV6-5	-	TRBJ2-7	ATRPRTTSYEQY
TRBV7-8	-	TRBJ1-1	ASSLQGSNTEAF
TRBV11-2	-	TRBJ2-1	ASSPEWYSYNEQF
TRBV7-2	TRBD2	TRBJ2-7	ASSVSGSEQY